Presented here are 3 T cell receptor beta chains from one specimen sequenced in a study of blood T cells in healthy people across ages. Using a J-beta primer mix together with a sample-barcoded 5' primer, a second PCR was run for about 6 to 12 cycles. TCRdb re-derived calls from the 5' RACE reads in MiXCR, one entry per CDR3 protein. The repertoire holds around 1.5 million distinct CDR3 sequences, with about 35% as singletons. Sequencing used blood. The origin of the receptors is a woman aged 30 to 39 in good health.

This clonotype appeared a few times. J is TRBJ2-7 and V is TRBV20-1; D is unresolved. V was cut by 0 bases and J by 3 bases, with 15 bases left in between. CDR3 length equals 15 residues. Germline loops: CDR1 DFQATT, CDR2 SNEGSKA (reference sequence). The CDR3 protein is CSARDLGGPDYEQYF. Written as DNA, the CDR3 is TGCAGTGCTAGAGATCTTGGCGGACCTGACTACGAGCAGTACTTC.

This clonotype turned up a few times. This chain links TRBV6-9 with TRBJ2-1; D remains ambiguous. The CDR3 is 12 residues long. Trimming cost V 5 bases and J 10 bases, with 12 bases left between them. Germline-derived CDR1 and CDR2 are MNHGY and SVAAGI. The CDR3 reads CASSNKGPEQFF. Here the CDR3 DNA reads TGTGCCAGCAGTAATAAGGGCCCAGAGCAGTTCTTC.

As regards this clonotype: A much larger clone lies a single base off, so this may be a read error. The CDR3 loop reads CVSTQPGGEQYF. CDR3 sequence (DNA): TGTGTCAGCACTCAACCAGGAGGAGAGCAGTACTTC. The V gene is TRBV3-1, the J gene TRBJ2-5, with a weak D call TRBD2 (5 bases). Per germline, CDR1 LGHDT and CDR2 YNNKEL (reference sequence). The CDR3 consists of 12 residues.